Below are 17 T cell receptor beta chains sequenced from a single sample in a study of blood T cell repertoires in COVID-19. This table comes from immunoSEQ multiplex PCR, and its TCRdb copy is limited to in-frame clones, with some not included. The profile shows hundreds of thousands of clones, 70% to 90% of them singletons. The sample taken for sequencing was peripheral blood. The source of these receptors is a man aged 50 to 60 with active or convalescent COVID-19.

V is TRBV12-5 and J is TRBJ1-1; the D gene is possibly TRBD1 (5 bases). The CDR3 spans 13 residues. Trimming took off 1 base at V and 8 bases at J, with 11 bases between the two ends. Per the germline V gene, CDR1 is LGHNT and CDR2 is FRNRAP. CDR3 nucleotide sequence: TGTGCTAGTGGTTTGGCTGACAACAGGGAAGCTTTCTTT. It specifies CASGLADNREAFF.

The rearrangement joins TRBV28 to TRBJ1-4; D ambiguous. This CDR3 region has 12 residues. V was trimmed by 6 bases and J by 4 bases, leaving 6 bases between them. Looked up from germline, CDR1 is MDHEN and CDR2 is SYDVKM. DNA for the CDR3: TGTGCCAGCAGCGTACTTAATGAAAAACTGTTTTTT. It yields the protein CASSVLNEKLFF.

The rearrangement joins TRBV19 to TRBJ2-5; 8 bases are a match to TRBD2. CDR1 LNHDA and CDR2 SQIVND come from the germline V gene (reference sequence). Germline trimming cut 3 bases from V and 7 bases from J; bases unmatched to any gene: 10. The CDR3 loop spans 15 amino acids. In DNA, the CDR3 is TGTGCCAGTAGTATTGATGGGACTAGTATGGTGACCCAGTACTTC. Its translation: CASSIDGTSMVTQYF.

This chain links TRBV5-5 with TRBJ1-2, with 9 nucleotides matching TRBD1. The CDR3 sequence is 14 residues long. V lost 3 bases and J lost 8; bases outside the gene matches: 8. Germline V gives CDR1 SGHKS, CDR2 YYEKEE (reference sequence). CDR3 protein: CASSSLQGAYGYTF. The DNA of the CDR3 is TGTGCCAGCAGCTCCCTACAGGGGGCGTACGGCTACACCTTC.

In its sample, this clone was seen a few times. This chain uses TRBV19 with TRBJ1-5; perhaps TRBD1 as D (6 bases). Trimming shortened V by 7 bases and J by 6 bases, and 16 bases separated the two germline ends. Looked up from germline, CDR1 is LNHDA and CDR2 is SQIVND (reference sequence). The CDR3 totals 14 residues. CDR3 in DNA: TGTGCCAGTAAAGCAGGGGCCGTCGGTCAGCCCCAGCATTTT. Protein product: CASKAGAVGQPQHF. Using reference TRBV19 and TRBJ1-5 for the parts outside the CDR3, the full variable domain is DGGITQSPKYLFRKEGQNVTLSCEQNLNHDAMYWYRQDPGQGLRLIYYSQIVNDFQKGDIAEGYSVSREKKESFPLTVTSAQKNPTAFYLCASKAGAVGQPQHFGDGTRLSIL.

There are a few counts of this clone. The rearrangement uses TRBV19 and TRBJ2-5, with D possibly being TRBD2 (7 bases). The CDR3 length is 14 residues. CDR1 is LNHDA, CDR2 SQIVND, per germline (reference sequence). The ends were cut back, 5 bases at V and 2 bases at J, with 12 bases in the middle. CDR3 residues: CASSPGRGQETQYF. As DNA, the CDR3 is TGTGCCAGTAGTCCAGGGAGGGGGCAAGAGACCCAGTACTTC.

V gene TRBV6-1 combines with J gene TRBJ2-7, with 10 bases aligning to TRBD1. Trimming cost V 2 bases and J 1 base; bases outside gene matches: 5. Germline CDR1 and CDR2: MNHNS and SASEGT. This CDR3 spans 16 amino acids. CDR3: CASSERDRGGSYEQYF. DNA for the CDR3: TGTGCCAGCAGTGAAAGGGACAGGGGAGGTTCCTACGAGCAGTACTTC.

This clone showed up just a few times. The gene calls are TRBV18 and TRBJ1-5, with TRBD1 identical over 9 bases. The CDR3 consists of 15 residues. After removal of 6 bases from V and 4 bases from J, the junction contained 7 bases not matched to a gene. From germline, CDR1 is KGHSH and CDR2 LQKENI. CDR3 sequence (DNA): TGTGCCAGCTCCGGGGGACAGGGAGTTAATCAGCCCCAGCATTTT. This translates into CASSGGQGVNQPQHF. The variable domain in full, with the rest retrieved from reference TRBV18 and TRBJ1-5, is NAGVMQNPRHLVRRRGQEARLRCSPMKGHSHVYWYRQLPEEGLKFMVYLQKENIIDESGMPKERFSAEFPKEGPSILRIQQVVRGDSAAYFCASSGGQGVNQPQHFGDGTRLSIL.

V and J are TRBV12-5 and TRBJ2-7; 9 positions agree with TRBD2. The CDR3 runs to 16 residues. Unmatched junction bases numbered 6, after V lost 0 bases and J lost 3 bases. From germline, CDR1 is LGHNT and CDR2 FRNRAP. The CDR3 nucleotides read TGTGCTAGTGGTTTGGTACTAGCGGGTGGTTTCTACGAGCAGTACTTC. Translation gives CASGLVLAGGFYEQYF.

J is TRBJ2-1 and V is TRBV5-4, with 14 bases aligning to TRBD2. V dropped 1 base and J dropped 1; count of bases not matched to a gene: 7. The germline V gene has CDR1 SGHNT and CDR2 YYREEE (reference sequence). The CDR3 totals 19 residues. The CDR3 sequence is CASSLWGLAGAQSYNEQFF. The DNA for the CDR3 is TGTGCCAGCAGCTTGTGGGGACTAGCGGGAGCCCAGTCCTACAATGAGCAGTTCTTC.

CDR3 nucleotide sequence: TGTGCCAGTAGTTGGGGGCAGGGGGCGCGTGGCTACACCTTC. This encodes CASSWGQGARGYTF. The chain combines TRBV19 with TRBJ1-2; 8 positions match TRBD1. This CDR3 has 14 amino acids. Germline-derived CDR1 and CDR2 are LNHDA and SQIVND (reference sequence). Trimming at V came to 5 bases and at J to 7 bases, leaving 9 bases not matched to a gene.

The chain links TRBV28 to TRBJ1-5; 8 positions match TRBD1. Germline V gene sequence: CDR1 MDHEN, CDR2 SYDVKM. The CDR3 covers 15 residues. After removal of 6 bases from V and 4 bases from J, the junction contained 8 bases not matched to a gene. The CDR3 protein is CASRGQGAWNQPQHF. CDR3 nucleotide sequence: TGTGCCAGCAGGGGTCAGGGGGCATGGAATCAGCCCCAGCATTTT.

This chain uses TRBV6-2 or TRBV6-3 with TRBJ1-5; D is perhaps TRBD1 (6 bases). Trimming took off 4 bases at V and 5 bases at J, with 6 bases between the two ends. CDR1 and CDR2 from the germline V gene are MNHEY and SVGEGT. The CDR3 sequence is 12 residues long. In nucleotides, the CDR3 is TGTGCCAGCAGTTCAGGGGATCAGCCCCAGCATTTT. Amino acid sequence: CASSSGDQPQHF.

This clone occurred a few times. The rearrangement links TRBV15 to TRBJ2-5, with D possibly matching TRBD2 (6 bases). The germline CDR1 and CDR2 sequences are LNHNV and YYDKDF (reference sequence). The V end lost 0 bases, the J end lost 4 bases, and 12 bases lay between the germline ends. This CDR3 spans 15 amino acids. The CDR3 nucleotides read TGTGCCACCAGCAGAGAACCCACCGGGGGAGAGACCCAGTACTTC. Protein sequence: CATSREPTGGETQYF.

The gene calls are TRBV3-1 (or the pseudogene TRBV3-2) and TRBJ2-2, with D perhaps TRBD2 (6 bases). This CDR3 is built from 15 residues. Trimming shortened V by 3 bases and J by 5 bases, and 13 bases separated the two germline ends. Germline CDR1 is LGHDT and CDR2 is YNNKEL (reference sequence). DNA of the CDR3: TGTGCCAGCAGCCAGGTAGCGGCTAGTACCGGGGAGCTGTTTTTT. Its protein product is CASSQVAASTGELFF.

V is TRBV4-2 and J is TRBJ2-1; possibly TRBD1 for D (5 bases). The V gene's germline CDR1 is LGHNA and CDR2 YNFKEQ. CDR3 length: 15 residues. V was shortened by 2 bases and J by 5 bases, with 13 bases between the two germline ends. The CDR3, as DNA: TGTGCCAGCAGCCAACCAGACAGAGAACACAATGAGCAGTTCTTC. This translates into CASSQPDREHNEQFF.

This clone appeared once. V usage is TRBV4-2 and J usage is TRBJ1-1; D perhaps matches TRBD1 (5 bases). The V gene's germline CDR1 is LGHNA and CDR2 YNFKEQ. Trimming left V 1 base short and J 5 bases short, with 11 bases between. CDR3 length equals 14 residues. The CDR3 region is CASSQVGGRTEAFF. As DNA, the CDR3 is TGTGCCAGCAGCCAAGTGGGGGGGAGGACTGAAGCTTTCTTT.